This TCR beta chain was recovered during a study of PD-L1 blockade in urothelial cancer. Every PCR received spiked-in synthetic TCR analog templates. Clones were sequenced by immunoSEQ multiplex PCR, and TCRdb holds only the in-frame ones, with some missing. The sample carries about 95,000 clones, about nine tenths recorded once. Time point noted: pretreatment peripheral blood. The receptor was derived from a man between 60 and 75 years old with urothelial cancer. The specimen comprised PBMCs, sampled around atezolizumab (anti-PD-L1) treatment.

The CDR3 reads CASSAYRASVTEAFF. The DNA for the CDR3 is TGTGCCAGTAGTGCATACAGGGCCTCGGTCACTGAAGCTTTCTTT. This rearrangement joins TRBV19 to TRBJ1-1, with D maybe TRBD1 (6 bases). Germline values: CDR1 LNHDA, CDR2 SQIVND (reference sequence). Trimming took 5 bases from V and 4 from J, leaving 17 bases between them. This CDR3 has 15 residues. Full variable domain (outside the CDR3, taken from reference TRBV19 and TRBJ1-1): DGGITQSPKYLFRKEGQNVTLSCEQNLNHDAMYWYRQDPGQGLRLIYYSQIVNDFQKGDIAEGYSVSREKKESFPLTVTSAQKNPTAFYLCASSAYRASVTEAFFGQGTRLTVV.